This T cell receptor beta chain is drawn from a study of metastatic and nonmetastatic thyroid tumors (dated by TCRdb to 2018 to 2021). Study-wide context: Repertoires from peripheral blood and from tumor or nodule tissue samples of malignant and benign thyroid patients were compared. Overall study results and their limits: TCR beta diversity was reported as significantly higher in malignant tumors than in benign nodules, in both blood and tumor samples.

Before undergoing thyroid surgery, none of the patients had been given any kind of treatment. Patient clinical samples collected from about 2011 to 2019 were retrospectively analysed using T-cell receptor beta sequencing. The method was PCR. The reads were generated on an Illumina HiSeq 4000. High-throughput sequencing was used to profile the TCR beta-chain CDR3 region of each patient. Per the source publication's procedure: CDR3 differences across clinicopathological groups were used to build a classifier for discriminating distant-metastatic papillary thyroid cancer patients. To measure repertoire diversity the researchers used the Shannon index, while the Morisita-Horn index served to gauge how similar the tumor and blood repertoires were. TCRdb reprocessing: public reads trimmed at Q25 with fastp, clones called with MiXCR, in-frame beta chains kept. TCRdb's processing, not the authors' own work, is the source of the V and J calls. This sample lists about 92,000 clones; just under 15% were detected once. The ten largest account for roughly 3.9% of the sample.

As encoded in the germline V gene (reference sequence), CDR1 is DFQATT while CDR2 is SNEGSKA. The V and J ends are trimmed by 0 bases and 2 bases, leaving 19 bases between them. The CDR3 measures 17 amino acids from cysteine to phenylalanine. This entry keeps only the CDR3 DNA: 51 bases, framed from base 1. Ten or more counts support this clone. This receptor's antigen is unknown. No base quality values were provided; no much bigger clone lies one nucleotide off. The sequence derives from a female donor with papillary thyroid cancer or a benign thyroid nodule (not recorded which). Some clones in this sample may be carry-over from other donors' samples. This chain is built from TRBV20-1 and TRBJ2-5; tentative D gene TRBD2, with 7 bases matching. Sequences were obtained from blood. The CDR3: CSARDFGGAPAQETQYF. At the DNA level, the sequence is TGCAGTGCTAGAGATTTTGGGGGGGCACCAGCGCAAGAGACCCAGTACTTC.